This T cell receptor (beta chain) was retrieved from a study of blood T cell repertoires in COVID-19. The wider study: Samples of COVID-19 (acute and convalescent) were obtained from the United States, Italy and Spain.

Original processing notes: Quantification of nucleated cells was approximated via reference gene primer amplification. Data came from immunoSEQ multiplex PCR; TCRdb stores just in-frame clones and leaves some out. The V and J calls and clone size are taken from that table; D and trimming were inferred from the DNA. The sample has 130,000 to 150,000 clones, about 84% seen once. Trimming cost V 1 base and J 4 bases, with 13 bases left between them. Germline V lookup: CDR1 LGHDT, CDR2 YNNKEL (reference sequence). The CDR3 runs 15 residues. The material sequenced was peripheral blood. The TCR originated in a man between 60 and 70 years old with active or convalescent COVID-19. V and J are TRBV3-1 (or the pseudogene TRBV3-2) and TRBJ1-1, with D possibly TRBD1 on 6 matching bases. The CDR3 region is CASSQVGGAGTEAFF. The CDR3 DNA sequence: TGTGCCAGCAGCCAAGTTGGGGGGGCCGGCACTGAAGCTTTCTTT.